The TCR beta chain described here comes from a study of cytomegalovirus exposure and HLA in healthy donors. V lost 3 bases and J lost 8, with 6 bases in between. The germline V gene encodes CDR1 LNHDA and CDR2 SQIVND (reference sequence). This CDR3 spans 11 amino acids. 13 Jbeta primers and 60 Vbeta primers were used for the PCR. The repertoire was sequenced with immunoSEQ multiplex PCR; TCRdb's copy has only in-frame clones and lacks some. Of fewer than 200,000 clones listed, 76% are singletons. Notes on this clone: As yet, its antigen is unknown.

Study-wide points: Later analysis reportedly placed an Asian-associated ancestry cluster below the roughly 680-donor mean in N-insertions. HLA alleles showed associations with 15,000 to 20,000 TCR beta sequences in a later analysis, at a 0.05 false discovery rate. A likely sequencing artifact accounted for one observed cluster of highly shared sequence variants.

The genes are TRBV19 and TRBJ2-3; the D is unclear. The TCR was taken from a female donor in good health and CMV-seronegative. Sequencing was done on a sample of PBMCs. As DNA, the CDR3 is TGTGCCAGTAGTATCTTGAGTACGCAGTATTTT. The encoded protein is CASSILSTQYF.